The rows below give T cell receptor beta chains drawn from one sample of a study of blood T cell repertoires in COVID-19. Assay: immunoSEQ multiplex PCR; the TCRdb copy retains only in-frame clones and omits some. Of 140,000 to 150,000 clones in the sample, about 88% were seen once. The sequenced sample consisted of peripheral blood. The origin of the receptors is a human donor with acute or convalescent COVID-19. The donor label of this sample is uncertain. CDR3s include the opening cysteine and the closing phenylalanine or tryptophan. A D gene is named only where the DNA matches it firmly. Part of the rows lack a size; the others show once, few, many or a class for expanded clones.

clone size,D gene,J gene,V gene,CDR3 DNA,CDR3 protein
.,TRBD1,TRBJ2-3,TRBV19,TGTGCCAGTACCCGGACAGGGTCAACAGATACGCAGTATTTT,CASTRTGSTDTQYF
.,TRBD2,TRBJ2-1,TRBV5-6,TGTGCCAGCAGGCCGACCCCTAGCGGGAGCTGGTATGAGCAGTTCTTC,CASRPTPSGSWYEQFF
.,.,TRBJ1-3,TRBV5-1,TGCGCCAGCAGCGCTGACGGATTCGGGGACACCATATATTTT,CASSADGFGDTIYF
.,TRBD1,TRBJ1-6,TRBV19,TGTGCCAGTAGTCCCCATAGGGACAGGGGGTATTCACCCCTCCACTTT,CASSPHRDRGYSPLHF
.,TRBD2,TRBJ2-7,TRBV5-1,TGCGCCAGCAGCTTGGGAACTAGCGTAGACGAGCAGTACTTC,CASSLGTSVDEQYF
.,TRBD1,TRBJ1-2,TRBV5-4,TGTGCCAGCAGCCCTGACAGGGTGGGCTATGGCTACACCTTC,CASSPDRVGYGYTF
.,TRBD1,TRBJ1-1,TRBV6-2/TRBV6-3,TGTGCCAGCAGTCAGACAGGGCTGAACACTGAAGCTTTCTTT,CASSQTGLNTEAFF
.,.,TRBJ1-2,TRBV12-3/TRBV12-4,TGTGCCAGCAGTTTTGACAGGATCTATGGCTACACCTTC,CASSFDRIYGYTF
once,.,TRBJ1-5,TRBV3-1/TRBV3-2,TGTGCCAGCAGCCAAGATTGGGAGGTTCAGCCCCAGCATTTT,CASSQDWEVQPQHF
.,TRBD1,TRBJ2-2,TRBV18,TGTGCCAGCTCACCACCGGGACAGGGGGAGACCGGGGAGCTGTTTTTT,CASSPPGQGETGELFF
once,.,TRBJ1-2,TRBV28,TGTGCCAGCAGTTTTTTGTGGCAGGGGACTAACTATGGCTACACCTTC,CASSFLWQGTNYGYTF
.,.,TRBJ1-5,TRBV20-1,TGCAGTGCTAGTGTCCCAGGGGTTGGGCCCCAGCATTTT,CSASVPGVGPQHF
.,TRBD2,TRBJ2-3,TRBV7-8,TGTGCCAGCAGCGACCTATTGGCGGGGGGCCCTAGCACAGATACGCAGTATTTT,CASSDLLAGGPSTDTQYF
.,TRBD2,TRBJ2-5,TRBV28,TGTGCCAGCCAAGCGGGGACCCACCAAGAGACCCAGTACTTC,CASQAGTHQETQYF
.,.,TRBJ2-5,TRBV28,TGTGCCAGCAGTCGGACAGCGACCAAAGAGACCCAGTACTTC,CASSRTATKETQYF
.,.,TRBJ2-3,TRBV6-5,TGTGCCAGCAGTTACGTCGGCACAGATACGCAGTATTTT,CASSYVGTDTQYF
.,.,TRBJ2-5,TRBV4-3,TGCGCCAGCAGCCAAGCTCTTTCGGCAGGGCGGGAGACCCAGTACTTC,CASSQALSAGRETQYF
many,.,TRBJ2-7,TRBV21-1,TGTGCCAGCAGCATAGACAGGGTAAACGAGCAGTACTTC,CASSIDRVNEQYF
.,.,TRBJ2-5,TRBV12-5,TGTGCTAGTGGTTTGGTATTTCGACAACAAGAGACCCAGTACTTC,CASGLVFRQQETQYF
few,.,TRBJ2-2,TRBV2,TGTGCCACCCAGAGGGGGGGGTACACCGGGGAGCTGTTTTTT,CATQRGGYTGELFF
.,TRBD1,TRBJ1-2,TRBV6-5,TGTGCCAGCAGTTACATTCGTCGGGACAGGGGATCCTACACCTTC,CASSYIRRDRGSYTF
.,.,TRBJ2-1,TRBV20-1,TGCAGTGCTAGTAGGGTTAGGGGTGAGCAGTTCTTC,CSASRVRGEQFF
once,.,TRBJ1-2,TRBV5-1,TGCGCCAGCAGCCCTTACCCGGGACAAGGGTATGGCTACACCTTC,CASSPYPGQGYGYTF
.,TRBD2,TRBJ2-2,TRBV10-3,TGTGCCATCAGTGATGGGACTAGCGGACAGTGGCTGTTTTTT,CAISDGTSGQWLFF
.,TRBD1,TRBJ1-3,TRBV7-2,TGTGCCAGCAGCCCCCGTCTACAGGGGATAGGAAACACCATATATTTT,CASSPRLQGIGNTIYF
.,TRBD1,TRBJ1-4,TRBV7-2,TGTGCCAGCAGGGTTCAGGGGGCAGCCACTAATGAAAAACTGTTTTTT,CASRVQGAATNEKLFF
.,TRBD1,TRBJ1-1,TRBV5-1,TGCGCCAGCAGCGCCGACAGGGTCTCTGAAGCTTTCTTT,CASSADRVSEAFF
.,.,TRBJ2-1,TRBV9,TGTGCCAGCACCCCCCGGGGATCCTCCTACAATGAGCAGTTCTTC,CASTPRGSSYNEQFF
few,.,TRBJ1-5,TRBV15,TGTGCCACCAGCGCACGATACCTAAATCAGGGACAGCCCCAGCATTTT,CATSARYLNQGQPQHF
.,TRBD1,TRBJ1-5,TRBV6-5,TGTGCCAGCAGCCGGGGACAGGGGTTGCTACAGCCCCAGCATTTT,CASSRGQGLLQPQHF
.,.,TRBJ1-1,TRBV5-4,TGTGCCAGCACCCAGGATGGGTTCACTGAAGCTTTCTTT,CASTQDGFTEAFF
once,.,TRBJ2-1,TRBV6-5,TGTGCCAGCATTAGCTCCTACAATGAGCAGTTCTTC,CASISSYNEQFF
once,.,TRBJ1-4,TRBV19,TGTGCCAGTAGCCGGGGTGACGCTAATGAAAAACTGTTTTTT,CASSRGDANEKLFF
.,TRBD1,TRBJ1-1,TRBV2,TGTGCCAGCAGGAACAGGGGGTCAACCCCTGAAGCTTTCTTT,CASRNRGSTPEAFF
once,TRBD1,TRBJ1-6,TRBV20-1,TGCAGTGCTAGTACAGCCACCGGGACAGGGGATAATTCACCCCTCCACTTT,CSASTATGTGDNSPLHF
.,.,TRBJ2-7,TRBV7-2,TGTGCCAGCAGCTTTCAAATCCAGACCTACGAGCAGTACTTC,CASSFQIQTYEQYF
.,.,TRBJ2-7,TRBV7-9,TGTGCCAGCAGCCCCCAGGTGGTGGGCGAGCAGTACTTC,CASSPQVVGEQYF
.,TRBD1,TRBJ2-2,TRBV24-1,TGTGCCACCATGAGGACAGGAGCGAACACCGGGGAGCTGTTTTTT,CATMRTGANTGELFF
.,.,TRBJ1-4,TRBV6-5,TGTGCCAGCTACGCAAGGGGCACAACTAATGAAAAACTGTTTTTT,CASYARGTTNEKLFF
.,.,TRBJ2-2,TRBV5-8,TGTGCCAGCAGCTTGGCCATGGGGGCGCGCTTAGTCGGGGAGCTGTTTTTT,CASSLAMGARLVGELFF
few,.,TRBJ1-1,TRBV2,TGTGCCAGCAGTGAAGGCCCCCCAGGGGCTGAAGCTTTCTTT,CASSEGPPGAEAFF
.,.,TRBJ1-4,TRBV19,TGTGCCAGTCGACTTAATGAAAAACTGTTTTTT,CASRLNEKLFF
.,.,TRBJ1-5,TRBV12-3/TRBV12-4,TGTGCCAGCAGTTTCGACCAGGATCAGCCCCAGCATTTT,CASSFDQDQPQHF
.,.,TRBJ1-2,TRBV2,TGTGCCAGCAGTGAAGCGGGGGCTTCCACAGCTAGGGGCGCGCATGGCTACACCTTC,CASSEAGASTARGAHGYTF
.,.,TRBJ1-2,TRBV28,TGTGCCAGCAGTTATCCGGCGGGAGCTAACTATGGCTACACCTTC,CASSYPAGANYGYTF
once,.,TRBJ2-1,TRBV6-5,TGTGCCAGCAGTACGGGACATCACAATGAGCAGTTCTTC,CASSTGHHNEQFF
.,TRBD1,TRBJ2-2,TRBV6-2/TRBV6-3,TGTGCCAGCAGTTACGACAGGGCCCCCAACACCGGGGAGCTGTTTTTT,CASSYDRAPNTGELFF
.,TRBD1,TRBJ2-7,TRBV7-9,TGTGCCAGCAGCCTAGCCGGGACAGGGGCTGACGAGCAGTACTTC,CASSLAGTGADEQYF
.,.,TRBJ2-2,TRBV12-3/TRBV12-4,TGTGCCAGCAAAGAGCGAGGAACCGGGGAGCTGTTTTTT,CASKERGTGELFF
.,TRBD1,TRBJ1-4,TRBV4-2,TGTGCCAGCAGCACCGGACAGGGAGGGGTTGAAAAACTGTTTTTT,CASSTGQGGVEKLFF